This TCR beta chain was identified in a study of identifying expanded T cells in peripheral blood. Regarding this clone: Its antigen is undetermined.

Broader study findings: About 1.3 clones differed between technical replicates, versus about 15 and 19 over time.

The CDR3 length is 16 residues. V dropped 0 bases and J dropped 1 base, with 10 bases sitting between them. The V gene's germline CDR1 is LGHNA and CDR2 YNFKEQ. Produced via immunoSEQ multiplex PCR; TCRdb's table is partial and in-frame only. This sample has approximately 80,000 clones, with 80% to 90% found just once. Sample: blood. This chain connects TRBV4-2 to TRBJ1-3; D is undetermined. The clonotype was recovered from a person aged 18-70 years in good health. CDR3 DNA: TGTGCCAGCAGCCAAGAGGCCAGAGGGTCTGGAAACACCATATATTTT. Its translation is CASSQEARGSGNTIYF.